A single sample gave rise to the 7 T cell receptor beta chains below, sequenced in a study of T cells in women clearing cervical HPV infection. The table came from immunoSEQ multiplex PCR; TCRdb's copy has only in-frame clones and leaves some out. Recorded for this sample: tens of thousands of clones. The sample was blood buffy coat. The receptors originated from a woman between 18 and 69 years old with a cervical HPV16 infection that either progressed to CIN3+ or cleared (not recorded which).

As to this clone: The CDR3 extends 3 residues past the end of the read, so its final part is completed from the germline J gene. The chain links TRBV11-1 to TRBJ2-7, with 8 nucleotides matching TRBD1. Germline trimming cut 5 bases from V and 3 bases from J; bases unmatched to any gene: 6. The germline CDR1 and CDR2 sequences are SGHAT and FQDESV (reference sequence). The CDR3 spans 14 residues. CDR3: CASSPRTGNYEQYF. The sequenced CDR3 bases are TGTGCCAGCAGCCCTAGGACAGGGAACTACGAG.

Partial CDR3 DNA: TGTGCCAGCACCAAAATGGCTAGCGGGAGGGACAACAATGAG. It translates to CASTKMASGRDNNE. The entire CDR3 is CASTKMASGRDNNEQFF. V is TRBV6-2 or TRBV6-3 and J is TRBJ2-1, with 12 bases that match TRBD2. Sequencing ends 3 residues short of the CDR3 end; the germline J gene provides the rest. Germline-derived CDR1 and CDR2 are MNHEY and SVGEGT. The CDR3 is 17 amino acids. Trimming removed 7 bases from V and 5 bases from J; junction bases left unmatched: 12.

Points on this clone: Its ends do not fully match the called genes, so a read error is possible. The chain's CDR3 is CASSSRPGGETQYF. The CDR3 bases that were read are TGTGCTAGCAGCTCTCGACCAGGGGGAGAGACG. V and J are TRBV7-7 and TRBJ2-3; the match to TRBD1 covers 7 bases. The DNA ends 3 residues before the CDR3 does, and the rest of the CDR3 is filled in from the germline J gene. This CDR3 spans 14 amino acids. Germline CDR1 is SSHAT and CDR2 is FNYEAQ (reference sequence). Full variable domain (missing parts from reference TRBV7-7 and TRBJ2-3): GAGVSQSPRYKVTKRGQDVTLRCDPISSHATLYWYQQALGQGPEFLTYFNYEAQPDKSGLPSDRFSAERPEGSISTLTIQRTEQRDSAMYRCASSSRPGGETQYFGPGTRLTVL.

Worth noting for this clone: The read terminates 3 residues ahead of where the CDR3 ends, so the germline J gene completes it. This sequence joins TRBV5-6 and TRBJ2-7; a possible D gene is TRBD1 (5 bases). The CDR3 is made up of 13 amino acids. Germline CDR1 SGHDT, CDR2 YYEEEE. Trimming left V 2 bases short and J 0 bases short, with 6 bases between. Here the CDR3 reads CASSLTGSYEQYF. The CDR3 DNA, read in part, is TGTGCCAGCAGCTTAACAGGCTCCTACGAG.

With respect to this clone: The read is 3 residues too short to cover the CDR3 end, so that end is filled in from the germline J gene. The chain carries TRBV20-1 and TRBJ2-1; possible D gene TRBD2, 6 bases. Germline CDR1 reads DFQATT; CDR2 reads SNEGSKA (reference sequence). The CDR3 has 14 residues. The V and J ends lost 0 bases and 9 bases respectively, with 15 bases between them. The CDR3 protein is CSARDGLVGLEQFF. The covered CDR3 bases are TGCAGTGCTAGAGATGGGCTAGTGGGACTTGAG.

A remark on this clone: With the read ending 3 residues before the CDR3 end, the germline J gene is used to fill in that end. The V and J genes are TRBV5-1 and TRBJ1-5; 10 bases fit TRBD1. CDR3 length: 16 residues. J lost 7 bases, V lost 4 bases, and 11 bases had no gene match. CDR1 is SGHRS, CDR2 YFSETQ, per germline. The covered CDR3 bases are TGCGCCAGCAGCCCCACTCCCGGGACAGGGGACCAGCCC. Amino acids: CASSPTPGTGDQP. The full CDR3 reads CASSPTPGTGDQPQHF.

Incomplete CDR3 DNA: TGTGCCAGCAGCCGTCGGACTAGCGGCACAGATACC. It specifies CASSRRTSGTDT. The complete CDR3 protein is CASSRRTSGTDTYTF. This chain uses TRBV7-2 with TRBJ1-2, with unresolved D. The read ends 3 residues before the CDR3 terminus; that terminus is restored from the germline J gene. Germline CDR1 is SGHTA and CDR2 is FQGNSA. The CDR3 extends over 15 amino acids. Full variable domain (missing parts from reference TRBV7-2 and TRBJ1-2): GAGVSQSPSNKVTEKGKDVELRCDPISGHTALYWYRQSLGQGLEFLIYFQGNSAPDKSGLPSDRFSAERTGGSVSTLTIQRTQQEDSAVYLCASSRRTSGTDTYTFGSGTRLTVV.